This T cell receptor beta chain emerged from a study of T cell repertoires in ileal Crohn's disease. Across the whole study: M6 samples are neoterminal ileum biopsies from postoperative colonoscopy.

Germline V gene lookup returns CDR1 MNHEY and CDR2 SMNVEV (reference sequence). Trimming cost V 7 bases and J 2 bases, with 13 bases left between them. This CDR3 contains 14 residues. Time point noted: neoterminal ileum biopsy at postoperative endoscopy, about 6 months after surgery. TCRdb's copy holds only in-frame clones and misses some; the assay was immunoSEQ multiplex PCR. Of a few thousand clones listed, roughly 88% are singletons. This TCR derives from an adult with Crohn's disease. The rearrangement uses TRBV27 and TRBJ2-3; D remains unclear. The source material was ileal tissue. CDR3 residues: CASTVQSTTDTQYF. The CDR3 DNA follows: TGTGCCAGCACCGTACAGTCCACCACAGATACGCAGTATTTT.